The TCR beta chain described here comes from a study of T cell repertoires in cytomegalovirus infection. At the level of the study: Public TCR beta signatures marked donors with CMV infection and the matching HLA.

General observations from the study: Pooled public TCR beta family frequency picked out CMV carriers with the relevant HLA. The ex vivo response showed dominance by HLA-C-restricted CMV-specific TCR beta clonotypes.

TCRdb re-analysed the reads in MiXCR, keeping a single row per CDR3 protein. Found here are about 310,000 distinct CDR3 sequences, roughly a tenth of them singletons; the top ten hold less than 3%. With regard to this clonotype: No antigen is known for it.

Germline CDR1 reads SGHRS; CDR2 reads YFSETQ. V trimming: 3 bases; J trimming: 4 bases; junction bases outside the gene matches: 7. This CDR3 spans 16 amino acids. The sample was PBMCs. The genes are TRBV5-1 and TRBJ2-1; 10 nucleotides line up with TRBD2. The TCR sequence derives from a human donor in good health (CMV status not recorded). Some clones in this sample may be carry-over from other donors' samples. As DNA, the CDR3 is TGCGCCAGCAGCTCTGGAGGGACTAGCGCATACAATGAGCAGTTCTTC. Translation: CASSSGGTSAYNEQFF.